This TCR beta chain was captured by sequencing in a study of siplizumab effects on memory and regulatory T cells. Broader study findings: Apparently more diverse than memory cells, naive T cells also seemed major alloresponse contributors. Proof of suppressive function in proliferating Tregs from siplizumab cultures was not established.

With regard to this clone: Its specificity is unknown.

The data were produced by immunoSEQ multiplex PCR, yet TCRdb's version contains in-frame clones alone and is incomplete. The sample has some 53,000 clones; 95% to 97% are singletons. The V segment lost 5 bases and the J segment 6 bases; nucleotides outside the gene matches: 12. The CDR3 has 16 residues. CDR1 is PRHDT and CDR2 is FYEKMQ in the germline V gene (reference sequence). The specimen sequenced was naive CD4+ T cells sorted from blood. V gene TRBV13 combines with J gene TRBJ2-3, with 9 bases aligning to TRBD2. The sequence was obtained from a human donor in good health. The CDR3 DNA is TGTGCCAGCAGCCAAAAACGACTAGCGGAGCGGGATACGCAGTATTTT. This translates into CASSQKRLAERDTQYF.